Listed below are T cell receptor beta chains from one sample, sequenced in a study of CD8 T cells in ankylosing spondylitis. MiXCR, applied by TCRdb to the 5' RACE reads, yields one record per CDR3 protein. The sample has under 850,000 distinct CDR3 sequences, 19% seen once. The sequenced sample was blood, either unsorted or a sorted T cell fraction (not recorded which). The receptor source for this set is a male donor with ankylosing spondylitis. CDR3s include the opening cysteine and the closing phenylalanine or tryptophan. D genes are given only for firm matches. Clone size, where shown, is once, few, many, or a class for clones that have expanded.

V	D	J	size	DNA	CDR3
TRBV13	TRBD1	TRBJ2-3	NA	TGTGCCAGCAGCCTGCCGGGACAGACTAGCACAGATACGCAGTATTTT	CASSLPGQTSTDTQYF
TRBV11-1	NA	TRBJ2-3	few	TGTGCCAGCAGCACCAGTCTAGCTCTAGGCACAGATACGCAGTATTTT	CASSTSLALGTDTQYF
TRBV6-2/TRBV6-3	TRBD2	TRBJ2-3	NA	TGTGCCAGCCGGACTAGCGGGGGGTCTAGCACAGATACGCAGTATTTT	CASRTSGGSSTDTQYF
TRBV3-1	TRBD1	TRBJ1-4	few	TGTGCCAGCAGCCAAGGAGACAGGGCTGAAAAACTGTTTTTT	CASSQGDRAEKLFF
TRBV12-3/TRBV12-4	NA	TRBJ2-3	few	TGTGCCAGCAGTTTCGGCGGGACACCTGTCGGCACAGATACGCAGTATTTT	CASSFGGTPVGTDTQYF
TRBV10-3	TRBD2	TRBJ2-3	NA	TGTGCCATCAGTGTAGCGGGAGACTCTAGCACAGATACGCAGTATTTT	CAISVAGDSSTDTQYF
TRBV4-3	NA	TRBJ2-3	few	TGCGCCAGCAGCCAAGATGGACGGGTTCCCTCCGATACGCAGTATTTT	CASSQDGRVPSDTQYF
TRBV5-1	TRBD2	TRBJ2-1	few	TGCGCCAGCAGCTCCTGGCGGACTAGCGGATACAATGAGCAGTTCTTC	CASSSWRTSGYNEQFF
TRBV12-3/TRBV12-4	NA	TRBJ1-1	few	TGTGCCAGCAGCCGACCGGAACAGACGAACACTGAAGCTTTCTTT	CASSRPEQTNTEAFF
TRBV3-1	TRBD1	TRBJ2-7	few	TGTGCCAGCAGCCAAGGGGCGACAGGGGCCTCCTACGAGCAGTACTTC	CASSQGATGASYEQYF
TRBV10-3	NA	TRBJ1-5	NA	TGTGCCATCAGTGACTCGGGGTATCAGCCCCAGCATTTT	CAISDSGYQPQHF
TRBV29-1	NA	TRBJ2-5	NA	TGCAGCGTTCTTGTGGTCGGTCGCCGGGAGACCCAGTACTTC	CSVLVVGRRETQYF
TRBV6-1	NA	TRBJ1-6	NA	TGTGCCAGCAGTCCATTGGGTATATATAATTCACCCCTCCACTTT	CASSPLGIYNSPLHF
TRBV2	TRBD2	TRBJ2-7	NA	TGTGCCAGCAGCCCTCGGACTAGCGGGGGGAGGCAGTACTTC	CASSPRTSGGRQYF
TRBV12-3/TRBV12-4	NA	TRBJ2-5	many	TGTGCCAGCAGTCGACAGAGGTTTGGGACCCAGTACTTC	CASSRQRFGTQYF
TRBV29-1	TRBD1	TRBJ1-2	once	TGCAGCGTTTCCGGGACAGGCAACTATGGCTACACCTTC	CSVSGTGNYGYTF
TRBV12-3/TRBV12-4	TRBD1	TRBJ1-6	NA	TGTGCCAGCAGCCCGCAGGGGGCGATAGGATTTTCACCCCTCCACTTT	CASSPQGAIGFSPLHF
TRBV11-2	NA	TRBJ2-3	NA	TGTGCCAGCAGCCCCCAGGGACGTATTAGCACAGATACGCAGTATTTT	CASSPQGRISTDTQYF
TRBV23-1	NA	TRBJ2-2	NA	TGCGCCAGCAGTCAATCCAAAGGGAAAAGGGTCACCGGGGAGCTGTTTTTT	CASSQSKGKRVTGELFF
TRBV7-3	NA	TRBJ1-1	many	TGTGCCAGCAGCTTACAGGGATTCAACACTGAAGCTTTCTTT	CASSLQGFNTEAFF
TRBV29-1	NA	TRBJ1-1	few	TGCAGCGTACAAAGGGACGGGGAGAACACTGAAGCTTTCTTT	CSVQRDGENTEAFF
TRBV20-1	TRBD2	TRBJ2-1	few	TGCAGTGCTAGACGGGCTAGCGGCAGATACAATGAGCAGTTCTTC	CSARRASGRYNEQFF
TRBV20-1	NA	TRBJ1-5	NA	TGCAGTGCTAGAGGAGGGAGTAGCAATCAGCCCCAGCATTTT	CSARGGSSNQPQHF
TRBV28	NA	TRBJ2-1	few	TGTGCCAGCAGGCAGACAGGTTTGACACCCGGAAATGAGCAGTTCTTC	CASRQTGLTPGNEQFF
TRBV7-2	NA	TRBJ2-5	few	TGTGCCAGCAGCGGCAGAGGGACTCAAGAGACCCAGTACTTC	CASSGRGTQETQYF
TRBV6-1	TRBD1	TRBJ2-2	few	TGTGCCAGCAGGTCCGGACAGGTCCATGCCGGGGAGCTGTTTTTT	CASRSGQVHAGELFF
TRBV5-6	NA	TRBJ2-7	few	TGTGCCAGCAGCCCGACCGCTTCGAGATCCTACGAGCAGTACTTC	CASSPTASRSYEQYF
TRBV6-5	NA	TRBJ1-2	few	TGTGCCAGCAGTTACTCGAGTGGGGGATCCTATGGCTACACCTTC	CASSYSSGGSYGYTF
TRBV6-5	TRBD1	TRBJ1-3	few	TGTGCCAGCAGTTACGCAGGGGGTCGTAGAAACACCATATATTTT	CASSYAGGRRNTIYF
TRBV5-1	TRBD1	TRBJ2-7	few	TGCGCCAGCAGCTTGGCCACAGGGGATACGATGGAGCAGTACTTC	CASSLATGDTMEQYF
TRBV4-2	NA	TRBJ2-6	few	TGTGCCAGCAGCCATTTTGGGGGGTTCGGGGGACAGCCCTTCTCTGGGGCCAACGTCCTGACTTTC	CASSHFGGFGGQPFSGANVLTF
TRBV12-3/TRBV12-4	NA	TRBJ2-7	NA	TGTGCCAGCAGCATAATCCCGGTCCACGAGCAGTACTTC	CASSIIPVHEQYF
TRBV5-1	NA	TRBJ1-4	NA	TGCGCCAGCAGCCGGGGGGAGAGTAATGAAAAACTGTTTTTT	CASSRGESNEKLFF
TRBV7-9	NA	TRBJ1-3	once	TGTGCCAGCAGCTCACCGAGGACGGTTGGAAACACCATATATTTT	CASSSPRTVGNTIYF
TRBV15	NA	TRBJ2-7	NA	TGTGCCACCAGCACAGGACAGGGAGGGTACGAGCAGTACTTC	CATSTGQGGYEQYF
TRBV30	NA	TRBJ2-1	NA	TGTGCCTGGAGTGGGGTTAGCGCAGGGGATGAGCAGTTCTTC	CAWSGVSAGDEQFF
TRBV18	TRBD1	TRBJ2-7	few	TGTGCCAGCTCACTAGCTGACAGGGGGTGGTCCTACGAGCAGTACTTC	CASSLADRGWSYEQYF
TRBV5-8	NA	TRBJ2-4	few	TGTGCCAGCAGCTTGGGGCAGATTGTCGCCAAAAACATTCAGTACTTC	CASSLGQIVAKNIQYF
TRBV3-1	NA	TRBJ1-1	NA	TGTGCCAGCAGCCAAAGCGGGTTGGGCACTGAAGCTTTCTTT	CASSQSGLGTEAFF
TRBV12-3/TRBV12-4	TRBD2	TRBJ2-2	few	TGTGCCAGCAGTTCTGCCGGGAGGGCCACCGGGGAGCTGTTTTTT	CASSSAGRATGELFF